The 29 T cell receptor beta chains presented below share a single source sample, sequenced in a study of long-term antiretroviral therapy in people with HIV. At the survey level, the v3.0 immunoSEQ assay was run. Data came from immunoSEQ multiplex PCR; TCRdb stores just in-frame clones and leaves some out. The sample records roughly 15,000 clones, approximately 86% being singletons. This specimen was unsorted PBMCs, taken more than 2.2 years before starting antiretroviral therapy. These receptors all stem from a woman aged 30 to 39 with HIV.

The rearrangement uses TRBV7-9 and TRBJ2-3, with TRBD2 matching 8 bases. The CDR3 runs to 16 residues. Trimming took 5 bases from V and 0 from J; bases not matched to a gene: 7. Germline CDR1 is SEHNR and CDR2 is FQNEAQ (reference sequence). CDR3 DNA: TGTGCCAGCAGCCTATTCGGCGGGAGGAGCACAGATACGCAGTATTTT. Encoded protein: CASSLFGGRSTDTQYF.

This clone was counted only a few times. CDR3 amino acids: CASSQDLVDLETGELFF. The DNA for the CDR3 is TGCGCCAGCAGCCAAGATCTTGTAGACCTGGAGACCGGGGAGCTGTTTTTT. The rearrangement joins TRBV4-3 to TRBJ2-2; D unclear. CDR3 length: 17 residues. Germline assignment: CDR1 LGHNA and CDR2 YSLEER. The V end lost 0 bases, the J end lost 5 bases, and 16 bases lay between the germline ends.

This sequence joins TRBV7-6 and TRBJ1-1; a weak D match, TRBD1 (6 bases). Trimming took off 2 bases at V and 0 bases at J, with 13 bases between the two ends. CDR1 and CDR2 from the germline V gene are SGHVS and FNYEAQ. The CDR3 runs to 16 residues. The CDR3 protein is CASSLRGAGMNTEAFF. CDR3 nucleotide sequence: TGTGCCAGCAGCTTAAGGGGGGCAGGGATGAACACTGAAGCTTTCTTT.

The rearrangement links TRBV11-2 to TRBJ1-4; 7 bases align to TRBD1. The V and J ends lost 0 bases and 11 bases, in that order; junction bases with no gene match: 9. Per the germline V gene, CDR1 is SGHAT and CDR2 is FQNNGV. This CDR3 comprises 15 residues. In DNA form, the CDR3 reads TGTGCCAGCAGCTTAGATCCAGGGGGTTTTGGGAAACTGTTTTTT. This codes for CASSLDPGGFGKLFF.

This sequence joins TRBV2 and TRBJ2-7, with no clear D. With 6 bases removed from V and 3 bases from J, the gap between germline ends came to 12 bases. CDR1 and CDR2 (germline): SNHLY, FYNNEI. The CDR3 runs 13 residues. This chain's CDR3 is CASSLGPRYEQYF. CDR3 in DNA: TGTGCCAGCAGCCTGGGCCCCCGCTACGAGCAGTACTTC. Combining the CDR3 with reference TRBV2 and TRBJ2-7 gives the whole variable domain EPEVTQTPSHQVTQMGQEVILRCVPISNHLYFYWYRQILGQKVEFLVSFYNNEISEKSEIFDDQFSVERPDGSNFTLKIRSTKLEDSAMYFCASSLGPRYEQYFGPGTRLTVT.

The chain joins TRBV11-2 to TRBJ1-2, with a tentative D call TRBD1 (6 bases). V was clipped by 5 bases and J by 1 base, with 11 bases between them. Germline loops: CDR1 SGHAT, CDR2 FQNNGV. The CDR3 extends over 14 amino acids. The CDR3 DNA reads TGTGCCAGCAGCCGCGGACAGATTAACTATGGCTACACCTTC. Translation gives CASSRGQINYGYTF.

This rearrangement joins TRBV21-1 to TRBJ1-2; the table's D call TRBD1 went unverified against the DNA. TRBV21-1 is a pseudogene segment. The CDR3 runs 15 residues. CDR3: CASIQLQGTNYGYTF. CDR3 DNA sequence: TGTGCCAGCATCCAGTTGCAGGGAACTAACTATGGCTACACCTTC.

This clone was recorded once. This rearrangement joins TRBV29-1 to TRBJ1-2, with 10 bases aligning to TRBD1. CDR3 length: 13 amino acids. Germline-derived CDR1 and CDR2 are SQVTM and ANQGSEA. J was trimmed by 6 bases and V by 6 bases; bases with no gene match: 7. The CDR3 bases are TGCAGCGTCGGAACGGGACAGGGGAATGGCTACACCTTC. Its translation is CSVGTGQGNGYTF.

V usage is TRBV6-5 and J usage is TRBJ1-6; 10 bases line up with TRBD1. Germline CDR1 and CDR2: MNHEY and SVGAGI. The V and J ends lost 0 bases and 9 bases, in that order; junction bases with no gene match: 5. The CDR3 runs 16 residues. The CDR3 nucleotides read TGTGCCAGCAGTTACTCGAGGACAGGGGGGGTTTCACCCCTCCACTTT. As protein: CASSYSRTGGVSPLHF.

A word on this clone: One junction end disagrees with the germline gene, perhaps due to a read error. This chain connects TRBV5-4 to TRBJ2-7; TRBD1 agrees at 10 bases. This CDR3 is built from 15 residues. The V gene's germline CDR1 is SGHNT and CDR2 YYREEE (reference sequence). The CDR3 is CASSQGQGDTSEQYF. In DNA, the CDR3 is TGCGCCAGCAGCCAAGGACAGGGGGATACTAGCGAGCAGTACTTC.

The V and J genes are TRBV15 and TRBJ1-2, with D possibly TRBD1 on 5 matching bases. Looked up from germline, CDR1 is LNHNV and CDR2 is YYDKDF (reference sequence). CDR3 length: 15 residues. Trimming cost V 0 bases and J 4 bases, with 12 bases left between them. The CDR3, as DNA: TGTGCCACCAGCAGAGATAGGAGGGGCCCCTATGGCTACACCTTC. Translation gives CATSRDRRGPYGYTF.

The V gene is TRBV11-3, the J gene TRBJ2-5; D is unclear. CDR3 size: 13 residues. The germline V and J ends were trimmed by 5 bases and 3 bases, with 10 bases remaining between them. CDR1 is SGHNT and CDR2 is YENEEA in the germline V gene. In DNA, the CDR3 is TGTGCCAGCAGCCGTGATACTGAAGAGACCCAGTACTTC. The encoded protein is CASSRDTEETQYF. The full variable domain, in which reference TRBV11-3 and TRBJ2-5 provide the parts outside the CDR3, is EAGVVQSPRYKIIEKKQPVAFWCNPISGHNTLYWYLQNLGQGPELLIRYENEEAVDDSQLPKDRFSAERLKGVDSTLKIQPAELGDSAVYLCASSRDTEETQYFGPGTRLLVL.

This chain links TRBV2 with TRBJ1-6; perhaps TRBD1 as D (6 bases). V lost 6 bases to trimming and J lost 10 bases, with 10 bases between them. Germline assignment: CDR1 SNHLY and CDR2 FYNNEI. The CDR3 runs 12 residues. CDR3 sequence (DNA): TGTGCCAGCAGGAACAGGGACTCACCCCTCCACTTT. Its translation: CASRNRDSPLHF.

This clone was counted only a few times. The chain is built from TRBV7-9 and TRBJ2-3; TRBD1 aligns across 10 bases. The ends lost 1 base at V and 9 bases at J; junction bases unmatched: 4. This CDR3 has 14 residues. Germline V gene lookup returns CDR1 SEHNR and CDR2 FQNEAQ (reference sequence). In DNA form, the CDR3 reads TGTGCCAGCAGCTTAGGACAGGGGGCGGAGACGCAGTATTTT. Translated: CASSLGQGAETQYF.

V usage is TRBV7-2 and J usage is TRBJ2-1, with TRBD2 matching over 7 bases. This CDR3 comprises 16 residues. Germline V CDR1 and CDR2: SGHTA, FQGNSA. The trim removed 2 bases at V and 3 bases at J, leaving 7 bases unmatched. Here the CDR3 DNA reads TGTGCCAGCAGCTTACAGAGCGGGACCATCTACAATGAGCAGTTCTTC. This codes for CASSLQSGTIYNEQFF.

The V call is TRBV28, the J call TRBJ2-4; D call uncertain. V lost 7 bases to trimming and J lost 2 bases, with 3 bases between them. The CDR3 sequence is 11 residues long. CDR1 and CDR2 from the germline V gene are MDHEN and SYDVKM. The CDR3 nucleotides are TGTGCCAGCACTTCCAAAAACATTCAGTACTTC. It is translated as CASTSKNIQYF.

This sequence joins TRBV19 and TRBJ1-4, with D maybe TRBD1 (5 bases). CDR1 is LNHDA, CDR2 SQIVND, per germline (reference sequence). The CDR3 extends over 15 amino acids. Trimming cost V 7 bases and J 2 bases, with 14 bases left between them. The CDR3 loop reads CASTIQGRTNEKLFF. The CDR3 DNA sequence: TGTGCCAGTACCATCCAGGGCCGGACTAATGAAAAACTGTTTTTT.

By proportion, this clone is large. This chain connects TRBV10-3 to TRBJ1-5; D call uncertain. Germline values: CDR1 ENHRY, CDR2 SYGVKD. The CDR3 runs 13 residues. V was shortened by 10 bases and J by 1 base, with 11 bases between the two germline ends. CDR3 nucleotides: TGTGCCAATCTGGGAAGGAGCAATCAGCCCCAGCATTTT. This codes for CANLGRSNQPQHF.

J is TRBJ1-2 and V is TRBV30; 7 bases align to TRBD1. The CDR3 is 14 amino acids. Germline CDR1 reads GTSNPN; CDR2 reads SVGIG (reference sequence). The V segment lost 0 bases and the J segment 4 bases; nucleotides outside the gene matches: 5. Here the CDR3 DNA reads TGTGCCTGGAGTGTACCGCCAGGGGGCTATGGCTACACCTTC. It codes for CAWSVPPGGYGYTF.

The V call is TRBV7-2, the J call TRBJ2-3, with 12 nucleotides matching TRBD1. The J segment lost 5 bases and the V segment lost 4 bases, leaving 4 bases of the junction unmatched. This CDR3 has 15 residues. Germline V gene sequence: CDR1 SGHTA, CDR2 FQGNSA. CDR3 nucleotide sequence: TGTGCCAGCAGCTCCCGGGACAGGGGGCGAGATACGCAGTATTTT. The encoded protein is CASSSRDRGRDTQYF.

The V and J genes are TRBV5-5 and TRBJ2-5, with 8 bases lining up with TRBD1. The CDR3 runs to 13 residues. J gave up 6 bases and V 4 bases, and 5 bases lay outside the gene matches. CDR1 SGHKS and CDR2 YYEKEE come from the germline V gene (reference sequence). The CDR3 region is CASSQGQGKTQYF. The DNA for the CDR3 is TGTGCCAGCAGCCAAGGACAGGGCAAGACCCAGTACTTC.

The chain is built from TRBV2 and TRBJ2-3; 10 bases line up with TRBD1. The CDR3 length is 14 residues. Germline lookup yields CDR1 SNHLY and CDR2 FYNNEI. Trimming took 7 bases from V and 9 from J; bases not matched to a gene: 10. CDR3 nucleotides: TGTGCCAGCACCAACGGACAGGGGGGTCGCACGCAGTATTTT. It translates to CASTNGQGGRTQYF.

The rearrangement links TRBV9 to TRBJ2-5, with 8 bases lining up with TRBD1. The trim removed 7 bases at V and 2 bases at J, leaving 4 bases unmatched. The germline V gene has CDR1 SGDLS and CDR2 YYNGEE. The CDR3 has 13 amino acids. The CDR3 protein is CASSRDRQETQYF. The CDR3 DNA reads as TGTGCCAGCTCCCGGGACAGGCAAGAGACCCAGTACTTC. The variable domain in full, completed from reference TRBV9 and TRBJ2-5, reads DSGVTQTPKHLITATGQRVTLRCSPRSGDLSVYWYQQSLDQGLQFLIQYYNGEERAKGNILERFSAQQFPDLHSELNLSSLELGDSALYFCASSRDRQETQYFGPGTRLLVL.

The chain has TRBV4-3 and TRBJ1-6, with TRBD1 as a possible D gene (5 bases). From germline, CDR1 is LGHNA and CDR2 YSLEER. Trimming took off 6 bases at V and 10 bases at J, with 16 bases between the two ends. The CDR3 is made up of 14 amino acids. CDR3 coding DNA: TGCGCCAGCAGGGGGGGTGGGGCCGAATCACCCCTCCACTTT. This gives the protein CASRGGGAESPLHF.

In DNA form, the CDR3 reads TGTGCCAGCAGATCGTTGGGAGGGGGGCCCTACGAGCAGTACTTC. Translation gives CASRSLGGGPYEQYF. V usage is TRBV28 and J usage is TRBJ2-7; tentative D call: TRBD2 (7 bases). The V gene's germline CDR1 is MDHEN and CDR2 SYDVKM. The germline V and J ends were trimmed by 6 bases and 2 bases, with 17 bases remaining between them. This CDR3 has 15 residues.

The chain couples TRBV21-1 to TRBJ2-7. TRBV21-1 is noted as a pseudogene. This CDR3 is built from 14 residues. This CDR3 reads CASTCWGNFGEQYF. Here the CDR3 DNA reads TGTGCCAGCACTTGTTGGGGTAATTTCGGCGAGCAGTACTTC.

This clone was seen a handful of times. The chain carries TRBV29-1 and TRBJ2-6, with D possibly TRBD2 on 6 matching bases. The CDR3 totals 13 residues. Trimming shortened V by 3 bases and J by 4 bases, and 7 bases separated the two germline ends. The germline V gene has CDR1 SQVTM and CDR2 ANQGSEA. Written as DNA, the CDR3 is TGCAGCGTTGATGCGGGAGGGGCCAACGTCCTGACTTTC. The encoded protein is CSVDAGGANVLTF.

The chain uses TRBV19 and TRBJ1-6; TRBD1 aligns across 9 bases. Trimming took 9 bases from V and 7 from J; bases not matched to a gene: 4. CDR1 and CDR2 (germline): LNHDA, SQIVND (reference sequence). The CDR3 consists of 13 residues. The CDR3 nucleotides read TGTGCCAGCACCGGGACAGGGAATTCACCCCTCCACTTT. Protein product: CASTGTGNSPLHF. Complete variable domain (other parts from reference TRBV19 and TRBJ1-6): DGGITQSPKYLFRKEGQNVTLSCEQNLNHDAMYWYRQDPGQGLRLIYYSQIVNDFQKGDIAEGYSVSREKKESFPLTVTSAQKNPTAFYLCASTGTGNSPLHFGNGTRLTVT.

The chain combines TRBV19 with TRBJ2-1; D is unresolved. Germline V gene data show CDR1 as LNHDA and CDR2 as SQIVND (reference sequence). The CDR3 covers 12 residues. V dropped 2 bases and J dropped 9 bases, with 8 bases sitting between them. CDR3 nucleotide sequence: TGTGCCAGTAGTATATCATCGCGTGAGCAGTTCTTC. This gives the protein CASSISSREQFF.